These 2 T cell receptor beta chains share one sample of origin, sequenced in a study of blood T cells in healthy people across ages. The authors ran a second PCR of about 7 to 11 cycles using a sample-barcoded 5' primer and a J-beta primer mix. TCRdb fed the 5' RACE reads into MiXCR, producing one record per CDR3 protein. This sample carries under 1,000,000 distinct CDR3 sequences, less than 60% of them seen once, and the ten largest clones take roughly 18%. Source material: blood. These receptors originate from an elderly man in good health.

A few counts support this clonotype. The rearrangement uses TRBV9 and TRBJ2-1, with D maybe TRBD2 (5 bases). Trimming cost V 0 bases and J 6 bases, with 10 bases left between them. The germline V gene has CDR1 SGDLS and CDR2 YYNGEE. This CDR3 has 14 residues. The DNA of the CDR3 is TGTGCCAGCAGCGTAGACCTGGACTTCAATGAGCAGTTCTTC. Its translation: CASSVDLDFNEQFF.

This clonotype was recorded a few times. The chain joins TRBV7-2 to TRBJ2-6; D unclear. The V and J ends lost 1 base and 7 bases respectively, with 14 bases between them. Germline loops: CDR1 SGHTA, CDR2 FQGNSA. The CDR3 length is 16 residues. For the CDR3, the DNA is TGTGCCAGCAGCTTAGGCCCTCGGCGCCTCGCCAACGTCCTGACTTTC. Translating it yields CASSLGPRRLANVLTF.